What follows describes a single T cell receptor beta chain. Its antigen is still unknown. These data come from a study of shared clonotypes between healthy human individuals. Study-wide results and limits: A small donor pool kept down the genetic and exposure-history diversity that was represented. Among donors, the sharing of clonotypes was expected to be influenced by sequencing depth.

Roughly 33,000 T cell genomes, or roughly 200 ng DNA, went into the sorted-subset replicate PCRs. Profiled with immunoSEQ multiplex PCR; TCRdb holds only in-frame clones, not every one. The repertoire has some 2,000,000 clones, roughly 96% of them found once; the top ten carry more than 0.1%. Trimming stripped 0 bases from V and 5 bases from J, with 15 bases between. Germline V gives CDR1 SGHNT, CDR2 YYREEE (reference sequence). The CDR3 loop spans 15 amino acids. Sequenced sample: naive CD4+ T cells sorted from blood. The subset is: CD45RA+ positively selected. This receptor was obtained from a man between 18 and 35 years old in good health. J is TRBJ2-7 and V is TRBV5-4; D is possibly TRBD1 (6 bases). CDR3 region: CASSLAGQPYNEQYF. CDR3 DNA sequence: TGTGCCAGCAGCTTGGCCGGACAGCCGTACAACGAGCAGTACTTC.